The clone carrying this T cell receptor (beta chain) was detected a few times. These data come from a study of T-cell reconstitution after alpha-beta-depleted transplantation in children. Unique molecular identifiers were built into the TCRbeta library. TCRdb ran MiXCR on the PCR reads and lists one entry per CDR3 protein. This table holds some 530,000 distinct CDR3 sequences, approximately 12% found once. Germline assignment: CDR1 SGHRS and CDR2 YFSETQ. The CDR3 length is 14 residues. V was shortened by 4 bases and J by 6 bases, with 14 bases between the two germline ends. The sequence was obtained from a human donor who donated a stem cell graft to a child with combined immunodeficiency. V gene TRBV5-1 combines with J gene TRBJ2-1, with D perhaps matching TRBD2 (6 bases). This material consisted of PBMCs from the stem cell graft donor, taken from the stem cell graft. The DNA of the CDR3 is TGCGCCAGCAGCCCCTATTTGGGGGGCAATGAGCAGTTCTTC. It yields the protein CASSPYLGGNEQFF.